This T cell receptor beta chain emerged from a study of beta chain features in type 1 diabetes. Overall study results and limits: Type 1 diabetes patients had TCRB CDR3s that were shorter (moderately but significantly so) in all four CD4+ subsets.

This clone has a handful of counts. What it binds is not known. Isolated RNA was reverse transcribed in full, so expressed TCRB transcripts were sequenced. Assay: immunoSEQ multiplex PCR; the TCRdb copy retains only in-frame clones and omits some. This sample has just under 150,000 clones, with 10% to 15% found just once. With V trimmed by 3 bases and J by 1 base, 5 bases remained unmatched. CDR3 length: 15 residues. From germline, CDR1 is LNHDA and CDR2 SQIVND (reference sequence). Purity exceeding 95% was reached by all sorted populations. The sequenced sample consisted of central memory CD4+ T cells from blood. The clonotype was recovered from a man younger than 30 with type 1 diabetes. V usage is TRBV19 and J usage is TRBJ2-7; 8 positions agree with TRBD1. CDR3 bases: TGTGCCAGTAGTATGGGAGACAGGGGATCCTACGAGCAGTACTTC. Its protein is CASSMGDRGSYEQYF.